This paragraph covers one T cell receptor beta chain sequence. Its cognate antigen is unknown. The data were taken from a study of early T cells in non-severe SARS-CoV-2 infection. Study-wide points: Using VDJdb, the matching emphasized anti-spike CD8 responses while missing private and CD4 specificities.

V dropped 1 base and J dropped 2; count of bases not matched to a gene: 5. This CDR3 is built from 16 residues. Unique molecular identifiers were added to individual cDNA molecules. TCRdb processed the 5' RACE reads anew with MiXCR; each CDR3 protein has one entry. The sample has roughly 40,000 distinct CDR3 sequences, more than 6.5% seen once. Specimen: whole blood. The rearrangement joins TRBV12-3 or TRBV12-4 to TRBJ2-7, with TRBD1 matching 10 bases. This clonotype was obtained from an adult who was a healthcare worker with PCR-confirmed SARS-CoV-2 infection or an uninfected control (not recorded which). The CDR3 bases are TGTGCCAGCAGTTTAGAGACAGGGGGCTATACCTACGAGCAGTACTTC. Its protein is CASSLETGGYTYEQYF.